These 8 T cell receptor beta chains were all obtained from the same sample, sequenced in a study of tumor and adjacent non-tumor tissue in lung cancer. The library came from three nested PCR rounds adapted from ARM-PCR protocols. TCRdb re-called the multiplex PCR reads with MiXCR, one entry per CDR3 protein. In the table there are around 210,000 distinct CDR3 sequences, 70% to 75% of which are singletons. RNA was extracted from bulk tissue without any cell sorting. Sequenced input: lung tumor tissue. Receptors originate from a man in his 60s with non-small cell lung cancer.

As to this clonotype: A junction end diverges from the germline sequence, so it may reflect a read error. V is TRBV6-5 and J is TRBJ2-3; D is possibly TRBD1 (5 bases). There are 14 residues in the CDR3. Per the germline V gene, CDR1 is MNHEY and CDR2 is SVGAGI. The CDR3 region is CANSFSDSTDTQYF. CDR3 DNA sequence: TGTGCCAACAGTTTCAGTGACAGCACAGATACGCAGTACTTT.

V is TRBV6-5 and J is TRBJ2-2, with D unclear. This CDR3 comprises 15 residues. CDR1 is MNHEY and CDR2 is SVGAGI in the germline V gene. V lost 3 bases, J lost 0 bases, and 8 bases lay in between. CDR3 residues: CASSYIIPNTGELFF. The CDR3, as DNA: TGTGCCAGCAGTTATATCATTCCGAACACCGGGGAGCTGTTTTTT.

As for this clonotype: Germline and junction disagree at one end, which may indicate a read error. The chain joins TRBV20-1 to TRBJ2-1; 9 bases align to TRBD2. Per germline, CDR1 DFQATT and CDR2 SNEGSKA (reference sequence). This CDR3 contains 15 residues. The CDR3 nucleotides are TGCAGTACTAGAACTGAGCGGGGGGTCTACAATGATCAGTCCTTC. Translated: CSTRTERGVYNDQSF.

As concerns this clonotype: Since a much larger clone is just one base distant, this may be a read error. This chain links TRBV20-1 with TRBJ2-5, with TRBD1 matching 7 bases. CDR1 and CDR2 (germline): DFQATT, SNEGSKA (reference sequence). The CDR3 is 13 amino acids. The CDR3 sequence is CSASAAGGETRYF. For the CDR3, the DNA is TGCAGTGCTAGCGCGGCAGGGGGAGAGACCCGGTACTTC.

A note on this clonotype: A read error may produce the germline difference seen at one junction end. DNA for the CDR3: TGTACCAGCAGTTCGATGGAGAACACTGAAGCTTTCTTT. Translated, it gives CTSSSMENTEAFF. The chain joins TRBV12-3 or TRBV12-4 to TRBJ1-1; D gene ambiguous. The CDR3 has 13 amino acids.

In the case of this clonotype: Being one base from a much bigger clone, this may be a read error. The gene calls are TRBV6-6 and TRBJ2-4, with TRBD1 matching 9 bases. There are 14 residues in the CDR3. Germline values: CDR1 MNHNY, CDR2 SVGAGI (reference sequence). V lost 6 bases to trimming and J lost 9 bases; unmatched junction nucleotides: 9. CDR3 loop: CASSPDRGAIIQYF. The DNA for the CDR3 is TGTGCCAGCAGCCCGGACAGGGGCGCAATCATTCAGTACTTC.

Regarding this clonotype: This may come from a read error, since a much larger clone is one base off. CDR3 residues: CASSVAPSNEQFF. DNA of the CDR3: TGTGCCAGCAGTGTGGCCCCGTCCAATGAGCAGTTCTTC. The genes are TRBV11-3 and TRBJ2-1, with unresolved D. Germline CDR1 is SGHNT and CDR2 is YENEEA. Trimming stripped 6 bases from V and 6 bases from J, with 12 bases between. This CDR3 is built from 13 residues.

CDR3 bases: TGTGCCAGCACCCCAAGGTACAGGGTCTACGAGCAGTACTTC. Protein product: CASTPRYRVYEQYF. The V call is TRBV6-8, the J call TRBJ2-7, with D perhaps matching TRBD1 (6 bases). V lost 7 bases and J lost 3, with 16 bases in between. Germline V CDR1 and CDR2: MNHGY, SAAAGT. This CDR3 has 14 amino acids.